This TCR beta chain was identified during a study of shared clonotypes between healthy human individuals. Generated by immunoSEQ multiplex PCR, the TCRdb table keeps only in-frame clones and is missing some. The sample yields about 1 million clones, about 75% seen once. A word on this clone: Its antigen is undetermined.

Notes on the study in general: Against clonotypes common to all four donors, non-shared ones had lower generation probabilities. Naive subsets generally exceeded memory subsets in estimated richness.

CDR1 is SGHNT and CDR2 is YENEEA in the germline V gene. The CDR3 consists of 12 residues. V shed 5 bases and J shed 3 bases, with 8 bases lying between them. The receptor comes from a young man in good health. The sample taken for sequencing was memory CD4+ T cells sorted from blood. Subset specified: CD45RA-negative fraction. This chain joins TRBV11-3 and TRBJ2-7, with a tentative D call TRBD1 (5 bases). The CDR3 DNA reads as TGTGCCAGCAGCCTGGACAACTACGAGCAGTACTTC. Residues: CASSLDNYEQYF.